One sample yielded the 17 T cell receptor beta chains listed below, sequenced in a study of CD8 T cells in ankylosing spondylitis. The study's findings and limits: It appeared that ankylosing spondylitis blood was characterized by a TCR beta motif of fewer than 10 highly homologous variants.

From the 5' RACE reads, TCRdb called clonotypes with MiXCR, one entry per CDR3 protein. This table has fewer than 550,000 distinct CDR3 sequences, about 5.7% appearing once. Antigens for these TCRs are unknown. The sample comprised blood, either unsorted or a sorted T cell fraction (not recorded which). These TCRs come from a male donor with ankylosing spondylitis.

This clonotype has ten or more counts. V usage is TRBV20-1 and J usage is TRBJ2-5; the match to TRBD2 covers 8 bases. Germline V gives CDR1 DFQATT, CDR2 SNEGSKA (reference sequence). Losses at the gene ends were 4 bases for V and 2 bases for J; bases not matched to a gene: 6. The CDR3 has 14 amino acids. CDR3 coding DNA: TGCAGTGCTACCGGGAGGGGCAAGCAAGAGACCCAGTACTTC. Translated, it gives CSATGRGKQETQYF.

The table lists this clonotype with a few counts. The V call is TRBV28, the J call TRBJ1-1; D is possibly TRBD1 (5 bases). Germline CDR1 and CDR2: MDHEN and SYDVKM. Trimming pared 8 bases from V and 1 base from J, leaving 17 bases between. The CDR3 length is 15 residues. CDR3 sequence reads: CASRYQRGTNTEAFF. The CDR3 coding sequence is TGTGCCAGCCGTTACCAAAGGGGAACGAACACTGAAGCTTTCTTT.

This clonotype was picked up many times. V gene TRBV5-1 combines with J gene TRBJ1-2; D possibly corresponds to TRBD1 (6 bases). This CDR3 is 15 amino acids long. CDR1 SGHRS and CDR2 YFSETQ come from the germline V gene. V was pared by 4 bases and J by 3 bases, with 16 bases between. DNA for the CDR3: TGCGCCAGCAGCGGGGCTGGGGGCGCGGACTATGGCTACACCTTC. Amino acid sequence: CASSGAGGADYGYTF.

Ten or more counts support this clonotype. The J gene is TRBJ1-1, the V gene TRBV4-1, with D unclear. V lost 0 bases to trimming and J lost 10 bases, with 18 bases between them. The CDR3 runs 15 residues. Germline loops: CDR1 MGHRA, CDR2 YSYEKL. The CDR3 spells CASSQDLAPPSGAFF. CDR3 DNA sequence: TGCGCCAGCAGCCAAGATCTGGCACCCCCATCAGGAGCTTTCTTT.

This clonotype occurred many times. The chain combines TRBV5-1 with TRBJ2-1, with 9 bases identical to TRBD2. There are 15 residues in the CDR3. Germline V lookup: CDR1 SGHRS, CDR2 YFSETQ. The J segment lost 7 bases and the V segment lost 1 base, leaving 6 bases of the junction unmatched. The CDR3 DNA reads TGCGCCAGCAGCTTGATTAGCGGGAGATTGAATGAGCAGTTCTTC. Amino acids: CASSLISGRLNEQFF. Together with reference TRBV5-1 and TRBJ2-1, the CDR3 gives the full variable domain: KAGVTQTPRYLIKTRGQQVTLSCSPISGHRSVSWYQQTPGQGLQFLFEYFSETQRNKGNFPGRFSGRQFSNSRSEMNVSTLELGDSALYLCASSLISGRLNEQFFGPGTRLTVL.

This clonotype was detected many times. The gene calls are TRBV12-3 or TRBV12-4 and TRBJ1-1; no definite D call. The CDR3 loop spans 13 amino acids. With 3 bases removed from V and 7 bases from J, the gap between germline ends came to 12 bases. For the CDR3, the DNA is TGTGCCAGCAGTTTGAGGCCCCGGGGTGAAGCTTTCTTT. Translation gives CASSLRPRGEAFF.

This clonotype was counted only a few times. V gene TRBV7-2 combines with J gene TRBJ2-7, with D perhaps matching TRBD2 (5 bases). Germline lookup yields CDR1 SGHTA and CDR2 FQGNSA. V gave up 0 bases and J gave up 1 base, with 10 bases separating them. The CDR3 is made up of 15 amino acids. The CDR3 protein is CASSLASRDSYEQYF. The CDR3 coding sequence is TGTGCCAGCAGCTTAGCGAGCCGGGATTCCTACGAGCAGTACTTC.

This clonotype was observed at least ten times. The V gene is TRBV12-3 or TRBV12-4, the J gene TRBJ1-1, with D maybe TRBD1 (5 bases). V lost 5 bases to trimming and J lost 1 base, with 11 bases between them. The CDR3 extends over 14 amino acids. The CDR3 DNA follows: TGTGCCAGCAGTCCAGGGTATGGGAACACTGAAGCTTTCTTT. It translates to CASSPGYGNTEAFF.

The sample holds many counts of this clonotype. The chain has TRBV4-3 and TRBJ1-2; 7 nucleotides line up with TRBD1. V lost 0 bases to trimming and J lost 5 bases; unmatched junction nucleotides: 9. Germline V gives CDR1 LGHNA, CDR2 YSLEER. This CDR3 has 16 amino acids. Written as DNA, the CDR3 is TGCGCCAGCAGCCAAGACCTACGGGGACAGCCTTATGGCTACACCTTC. It encodes CASSQDLRGQPYGYTF.

This clonotype occurred a few times. The chain couples TRBV12-3 or TRBV12-4 to TRBJ2-1; TRBD2 matches 11 bases. The CDR3 sequence is 13 residues long. Trimming cost V 8 bases and J 8 bases; bases outside gene matches: 5. CDR3 loop: CASVTSGTHEQFF. DNA of the CDR3: TGTGCCAGCGTGACTAGCGGGACCCATGAGCAGTTCTTC.

This clonotype was seen ten or more times. The V call is TRBV5-1, the J call TRBJ2-3, with TRBD2 matching over 7 bases. This CDR3 is 14 amino acids long. With 4 bases clipped from V and 4 bases from J, the junction kept 6 bases outside the gene matches. Per germline, CDR1 SGHRS and CDR2 YFSETQ. The CDR3 sequence: CASSPGTTADTQYF. The CDR3 DNA reads as TGCGCCAGCAGCCCCGGGACTACCGCAGATACGCAGTATTTT.

In this sample, this clonotype turned up many times. The chain employs TRBV7-9 and TRBJ2-5; D may match TRBD1 or TRBD2 (7 bases each). The germline V gene has CDR1 SEHNR and CDR2 FQNEAQ (reference sequence). The CDR3 loop spans 15 amino acids. Trimming cost V 5 bases and J 4 bases, with 17 bases left between them. The CDR3 region is CASSQGEGASETQYF. CDR3 coding DNA: TGTGCCAGCAGCCAAGGGGAGGGGGCGTCAGAGACCCAGTACTTC.

In this sample, this clonotype turned up many times. The rearrangement links TRBV4-3 to TRBJ1-5; tentative D call: TRBD1 (5 bases). V gave up 0 bases and J gave up 7 bases, with 16 bases separating them. Germline V CDR1 and CDR2: LGHNA, YSLEER. The length of the CDR3 is 16 residues. In nucleotides, the CDR3 is TGCGCCAGCAGCCAAGAGGTGGGGGGGGAAGGCCAGCCCCAGCATTTT. It encodes CASSQEVGGEGQPQHF.

In its sample, this clonotype was seen many times. The chain joins TRBV4-2 to TRBJ2-5; no firm D call. CDR1 and CDR2 from the germline V gene are LGHNA and YNFKEQ. This CDR3 has 15 amino acids. Trimming stripped 0 bases from V and 4 bases from J, with 12 bases between. The CDR3 region has the DNA TGTGCCAGCAGCCAAGAATTTATACCGGGAGAGACCCAGTACTTC. Translated, it gives CASSQEFIPGETQYF.

This clonotype was seen repeatedly, ten times or more. The rearrangement uses TRBV6-1 and TRBJ2-7; no clear D gene. Deletions cut 6 bases from V and 4 bases from J, with 4 bases between. The CDR3 sequence is 10 residues long. Germline V gene data show CDR1 as MNHNS and CDR2 as SASEGT. CDR3 residues: CASRSYEQYF. CDR3 sequence (DNA): TGTGCCAGCAGGTCTTACGAGCAGTACTTC.

Here the CDR3 DNA reads TGTGCCAGCACCCCCCAGACCCAAGAGACCCAGTACTTC. Translating gives CASTPQTQETQYF. The gene calls are TRBV6-6 and TRBJ2-5; D unresolved. Trimming took off 7 bases at V and 1 base at J, with 10 bases between the two ends. Germline V CDR1 and CDR2: MNHNY, SVGAGI (reference sequence). This CDR3 comprises 13 residues.

This clonotype showed up many times. V gene TRBV6-6 combines with J gene TRBJ1-1; possibly TRBD1 for D (6 bases). Germline V gene lookup returns CDR1 MNHNY and CDR2 SVGAGI (reference sequence). The CDR3 runs to 15 residues. V lost 2 bases, J lost 3 bases, and 13 bases lay in between. The CDR3 sequence: CASSYQTRGDTEAFF. In DNA form, the CDR3 reads TGTGCCAGCAGTTACCAGACAAGGGGGGACACTGAAGCTTTCTTT.